The rows below give T cell receptor beta chains drawn from one sample of a study of blood T cell repertoires in COVID-19. Clones were read by immunoSEQ multiplex PCR, and TCRdb kept only the in-frame ones, dropping some. The sample consists of about 250,000 clones, roughly 84% of them appearing once. The specimen was peripheral blood. These receptors all stem from a person aged 65 to 85 with COVID-19, enrolled during active disease. Each CDR3 is given with its conserved first and last residue. A D gene is named only where the DNA matches it firmly. A clone size is listed for some rows: how often the clone was seen (once, few, many), or a class if it is expanded.

clone size	D gene	J gene	V gene	CDR3 protein	CDR3 DNA
.	TRBD1	TRBJ1-2	TRBV7-2	CASSLALGQGASGYTF	TGTGCCAGCAGCTTAGCGCTGGGACAGGGGGCCAGCGGCTACACCTTC
.	.	TRBJ1-1	TRBV14	CASSLWGQGSEAFF	TGTGCCAGCAGCCTGTGGGGTCAGGGTTCTGAAGCTTTCTTT
few	.	TRBJ1-2	TRBV7-6	CASSATGGAASGYTF	TGTGCCAGCAGCGCCACGGGAGGGGCCGCCTCTGGCTACACCTTC
.	TRBD1	TRBJ2-3	TRBV5-1	CASSLVTGSTDTQYF	TGCGCCAGCAGCTTGGTGACAGGGTCGACAGATACGCAGTATTTT
.	TRBD1	TRBJ1-1	TRBV25-1	CASRKTGVNTEAFF	TGTGCCAGCAGGAAAACAGGGGTGAACACTGAAGCTTTCTTT
.	TRBD2	TRBJ2-1	TRBV7-9	CASSLRRAAGVVNEQFF	TGTGCCAGCAGCTTGCGCCGAGCAGCGGGAGTGGTTAATGAGCAGTTCTTC
.	TRBD2	TRBJ2-7	TRBV4-2	CASSQKLLAGRYEQYF	TGTGCCAGCAGCCAAAAATTACTAGCGGGTCGCTACGAGCAGTACTTC
.	TRBD1	TRBJ1-2	TRBV28	CASKGQGYNYGYTF	TGTGCCAGCAAGGGACAGGGGTATAACTATGGCTACACCTTC
.	TRBD2	TRBJ2-3	TRBV4-2	CASSQEFTAGGFTDTQYF	TGTGCCAGCAGCCAAGAATTTACGGCGGGGGGCTTCACAGATACGCAGTATTTT
.	TRBD2	TRBJ2-7	TRBV3-1/TRBV3-2	CASSQSSGGEVAQYEQYF	TGTGCCAGCAGCCAAAGCAGCGGGGGGGAGGTAGCTCAGTACGAGCAGTACTTC
.	.	TRBJ2-5	TRBV5-4	CASSETGTKSGTQYF	TGTGCCAGCAGCGAAACCGGGACAAAAAGCGGGACCCAGTACTTC
.	.	TRBJ1-4	TRBV6-5	CASSTGREEIEKLFF	TGTGCCAGCAGCACGGGACGGGAGGAAATTGAAAAACTGTTTTTT
.	.	TRBJ1-1	TRBV19	CASSDSGTQNTEAFF	TGTGCCAGTAGTGACTCCGGGACACAGAACACTGAAGCTTTCTTT
.	TRBD1	TRBJ2-3	TRBV4-2	CASSPAGGAGTDTQYF	TGTGCCAGCAGCCCCGCAGGGGGCGCGGGCACAGATACGCAGTATTTT
.	.	TRBJ1-1	TRBV11-1	CASSVRQWNTEAFF	TGTGCCAGCAGCGTCAGACAGTGGAACACTGAAGCTTTCTTT
.	.	TRBJ1-1	TRBV28	CASSFPRWAGWGTEAFF	TGTGCCAGCAGTTTCCCCCGTTGGGCAGGGTGGGGCACTGAAGCTTTCTTT
.	TRBD1	TRBJ2-4	TRBV6-2/TRBV6-3	CASSRGQGGTKNIQYF	TGTGCCAGCAGTAGGGGACAGGGGGGGACCAAAAACATTCAGTACTTC
.	.	TRBJ1-4	TRBV28	CASSTLSLGEKLFF	TGTGCCAGCAGTACCCTATCCCTCGGGGAAAAACTGTTTTTT
.	.	TRBJ1-2	TRBV12-3/TRBV12-4	CASSLNFLDGYTF	TGTGCCAGCAGTTTAAACTTCTTAGATGGCTACACCTTC
.	.	TRBJ1-1	TRBV29-1	CSVLTVTLNTEAFF	TGCAGCGTTCTGACAGTGACACTGAACACTGAAGCTTTCTTT
.	.	TRBJ1-6	TRBV27	CASRDSRNSPLHF	TGTGCCAGCAGGGACAGTCGTAATTCACCCCTCCACTTT
.	.	TRBJ2-2	TRBV30	CACPTGGELFF	TGTGCCTGCCCGACGGGCGGGGAGCTGTTTTTT
few	.	TRBJ2-2	TRBV3-1/TRBV3-2	CASSQNSRNTGELFF	TGTGCCAGCAGCCAAAACTCACGGAACACCGGGGAGCTGTTTTTT
.	.	TRBJ1-6	TRBV28	CASKENSPLHF	TGTGCCAGCAAAGAGAATTCACCCCTCCACTTT
few	.	TRBJ1-5	TRBV5-1	CASSLEGSNQPQHF	TGCGCCAGCAGCTTGGAGGGGAGCAATCAGCCCCAGCATTTT
.	.	TRBJ1-3	TRBV4-3	CASSQFRGGGNTIYF	TGCGCCAGCAGCCAATTCCGGGGAGGTGGAAACACCATATATTTT
.	TRBD2	TRBJ2-1	TRBV4-3	CASNLTSGGNEQFF	TGCGCCAGCAATCTCACTAGCGGGGGCAATGAGCAGTTCTTC
.	TRBD2	TRBJ2-2	TRBV5-1	CASSLPLAGGSGELFF	TGCGCCAGCAGCTTACCACTAGCGGGAGGTTCCGGGGAGCTGTTTTTT
once	TRBD2	TRBJ2-1	TRBV5-1	CASKSGVRYNEQFF	TGCGCCAGCAAGAGCGGGGTGAGGTACAATGAGCAGTTCTTC
.	.	TRBJ1-5	TRBV5-1	CASSLERGQPQHF	TGCGCCAGCAGCTTGGAAAGGGGCCAGCCCCAGCATTTT
once	TRBD1	TRBJ2-3	TRBV5-5	CASSLVSSSRGPGDTQYF	TGTGCCAGCAGCTTGGTGTCGAGTTCCAGGGGGCCGGGAGATACGCAGTATTTT
.	TRBD2	TRBJ2-1	TRBV29-1	CSVPQGLAPVNEQFF	TGCAGCGTTCCACAAGGACTAGCCCCGGTTAATGAGCAGTTCTTC
.	.	TRBJ1-2	TRBV4-1	CASSQNRQNYGYTF	TGCGCCAGCAGCCAAAACCGACAGAACTATGGCTACACCTTC
.	TRBD2	TRBJ2-5	TRBV19	CASSSLTGGFETQYF	TGTGCCAGTAGTAGTCTGACGGGAGGCTTTGAGACCCAGTACTTC
.	.	TRBJ1-4	TRBV5-1	CASSQTPGGTNEKLFF	TGCGCCAGCAGCCAAACCCCGGGTGGCACTAATGAAAAACTGTTTTTT